This entry lists 8 T cell receptor beta chains sequenced from one sample in a study of Ad26.COV2.S vaccination and SARS-CoV-2 variants. The assay was immunoSEQ multiplex PCR, and TCRdb's table has in-frame clones only and misses some. The data show fewer than 400,000 clones, with approximately 87% seen just once and around 5.5% held by the top ten. Treatment described: 19 received Ad26.COV2.S at low or high dose, single or two shots; a few received placebo; per-sample allocation not given. Specimen acquisition occurred on day 63 following the initial vaccine or placebo injection. This material consisted of peripheral blood, taken in a trial of Ad26.COV2.S vaccine versus placebo. These receptors came from a person between 18 and 59 years old who received the Ad26.COV2.S COVID-19 vaccine or a placebo.

The chain employs TRBV2 and TRBJ1-6, with 7 positions matching TRBD1. This CDR3 has 16 residues. The J segment lost 5 bases and the V segment lost 6 bases, leaving 10 bases of the junction unmatched. Germline V lookup: CDR1 SNHLY, CDR2 FYNNEI. The CDR3 DNA sequence: TGTGCCAGCAGAGCAGGGACAGCGGGGAATAATTCACCCCTCCACTTT. Translated: CASRAGTAGNNSPLHF.

The rearrangement links TRBV21-1 to TRBJ2-1; the table calls TRBD1, which could not be checked here. TRBV21-1 is termed a pseudogene. The CDR3 loop spans 21 amino acids. CDR3 residues: CASSKRFRSTQGEVHGNEQFF. The CDR3 nucleotides read TGTGCCAGCAGCAAACGTTTTCGTTCGACCCAGGGGGAGGTCCATGGGAATGAGCAGTTCTTC.

The chain uses TRBV7-6 and TRBJ2-7; no clear D. The CDR3 has 12 residues. Trimming left V 2 bases short and J 4 bases short, with 6 bases between. The germline V gene encodes CDR1 SGHVS and CDR2 FNYEAQ. CDR3: CASSLTGYEQYF. The DNA for the CDR3 is TGTGCCAGCAGCTTAACCGGGTACGAGCAGTACTTC.

This clone came up once. The rearrangement uses TRBV5-1 and TRBJ1-3; TRBD1 matches at 9 bases. Per germline, CDR1 SGHRS and CDR2 YFSETQ. V was pared by 0 bases and J by 6 bases, with 1 base of the junction left unmatched. The CDR3 runs 14 residues. CDR3 in amino acids: CASSLGQGENTIYF. For the CDR3, the DNA is TGCGCCAGCAGCTTGGGACAGGGGGAAAACACCATATATTTT.

This chain joins TRBV4-2 and TRBJ2-1; TRBD2 aligns across 16 bases. The trim removed 2 bases at V and 8 bases at J, leaving 12 bases unmatched. This CDR3 has 19 residues. The germline V gene encodes CDR1 LGHNA and CDR2 YNFKEQ. CDR3 sequence reads: CASSQLTGLAGGRGDEQFF. The DNA of the CDR3 is TGTGCCAGCAGCCAACTGACGGGACTAGCGGGAGGGCGGGGGGATGAGCAGTTCTTC.

The chain recombines TRBV6-5 with TRBJ1-1; maybe TRBD1 (6 bases). V was pared by 5 bases and J by 2 bases, with 15 bases between. The germline V gene has CDR1 MNHEY and CDR2 SVGAGI. The CDR3 runs to 15 residues. The DNA of the CDR3 is TGTGCCAGCAGTCCGGGACAAGGGTCAAACACTGAAGCTTTCTTT. Amino acid sequence: CASSPGQGSNTEAFF.

In its sample, this clone was seen a few times. The rearrangement uses TRBV2 and TRBJ1-5; D is uncertain. CDR1 SNHLY and CDR2 FYNNEI come from the germline V gene. CDR3 length: 13 amino acids. The germline V and J ends were trimmed by 7 bases and 5 bases, with 12 bases remaining between them. The CDR3 spells CASMFQRDQPQHF. The CDR3 region has the DNA TGTGCCAGCATGTTTCAGAGGGATCAGCCCCAGCATTTT.

J is TRBJ1-4 and V is TRBV6-5; 10 nucleotides align to TRBD1. CDR1 and CDR2 from the germline V gene are MNHEY and SVGAGI. With V trimmed by 9 bases and J by 7 bases, 8 bases remained unmatched. This CDR3 spans 14 amino acids. The CDR3 bases are TGTGCCAGTTTCGACAGGGGGCTCGTTGAAAAACTGTTTTTT. It encodes CASFDRGLVEKLFF.